A selection of T cell receptor beta chains follows, all from one sample in a study of T cell changes during pregnancy in multiple sclerosis. Sequenced by immunoSEQ multiplex PCR; TCRdb stores in-frame clones only, minus some. The sample consists of 77,000 or so clones, around 93% of them appearing once. The sequencing used peripheral blood, collected in the second trimester of pregnancy. Every receptor here comes from a female donor in good health, enrolled as a control in a pregnancy study. Both conserved end residues are part of each CDR3. Fields, in order: clone size, J gene, V gene, D gene, CDR3 protein, CDR3 DNA. A D gene is named only where the DNA matches it firmly. Clone size is stated in some rows and not others, as once, few, many or a class when expanded.

>.|TRBJ1-2|TRBV7-8|TRBD1
CASSSTGTGGYGYTF
TGTGCCAGCAGCTCAACCGGGACAGGGGGCTATGGCTACACCTTC
>.|TRBJ1-1|TRBV27|TRBD1
CASSSPLRGQRNTEAFF
TGTGCCAGCAGTTCCCCCTTGAGGGGACAGAGGAACACTGAAGCTTTCTTT
>.|TRBJ1-2|TRBV4-2|.
CASSQDRGGTNNYGYTF
TGTGCCAGCAGCCAAGATCGGGGAGGCACCAATAACTATGGCTACACCTTC
>.|TRBJ1-6|TRBV14|.
CASSRWLSYNSPLHF
TGTGCCAGCAGCCGTTGGCTCTCCTATAATTCACCCCTCCACTTT
>.|TRBJ1-4|TRBV7-2|.
CASSPAGVNEKLFF
TGTGCCAGCAGCCCCGCAGGGGTCAATGAAAAACTGTTTTTT
>.|TRBJ2-4|TRBV2|TRBD2
CASSPSGPGGNIQYF
TGTGCCAGCAGTCCTAGCGGGCCTGGGGGAAACATTCAGTACTTC
>.|TRBJ1-1|TRBV7-2|TRBD1
CASNRQGEYGAFF
TGTGCCAGCAACCGACAGGGGGAATATGGAGCTTTCTTT
>.|TRBJ1-3|TRBV29-1|.
CSVASSGPGNTIYF
TGCAGCGTCGCCTCTTCTGGGCCTGGAAACACCATATATTTT
>.|TRBJ2-3|TRBV11-1|TRBD1
CASSWDREATDTQYF
TGTGCCAGCAGCTGGGACAGGGAAGCGACAGATACGCAGTATTTT
>.|TRBJ2-7|TRBV7-2|.
CASSPGVVSYEQYF
TGTGCCAGCAGCCCGGGGGTCGTCTCCTACGAGCAGTACTTC
>once|TRBJ1-5|TRBV9|.
CASSVGATTSNQPQHF
TGTGCCAGCAGCGTTGGGGCAACAACAAGCAATCAGCCCCAGCATTTT
>.|TRBJ2-7|TRBV5-8|.
CASSLDGYEQYF
TGTGCCAGCAGCTTAGACGGGTACGAGCAGTACTTC
>.|TRBJ1-1|TRBV11-2|TRBD1
CASIRTGGVNTEAFF
TGTGCCAGCATTCGGACAGGGGGTGTGAACACTGAAGCTTTCTTT